This T cell receptor beta chain was sequenced during a study of blood T cell repertoires in COVID-19. In the study overall: Both acute and convalescent COVID-19 samples were obtained from the United States, Italy and Spain.

Sequenced by immunoSEQ multiplex PCR; TCRdb stores in-frame clones only, minus some. The profile shows 470,000 or so clones, about 89% of them singletons. This CDR3 has 16 amino acids. Sequences were obtained from peripheral blood. This sequence joins TRBV21-1 and TRBJ1-6. TRBV21-1 is noted as a pseudogene. The receptor was derived from a woman under 40 with acute or convalescent COVID-19. CDR3 region: CASSPPALARVSPLHF. The CDR3 DNA follows: TGTGCCAGCAGCCCCCCGGCACTCGCGCGGGTCTCACCCCTCCACTTT.